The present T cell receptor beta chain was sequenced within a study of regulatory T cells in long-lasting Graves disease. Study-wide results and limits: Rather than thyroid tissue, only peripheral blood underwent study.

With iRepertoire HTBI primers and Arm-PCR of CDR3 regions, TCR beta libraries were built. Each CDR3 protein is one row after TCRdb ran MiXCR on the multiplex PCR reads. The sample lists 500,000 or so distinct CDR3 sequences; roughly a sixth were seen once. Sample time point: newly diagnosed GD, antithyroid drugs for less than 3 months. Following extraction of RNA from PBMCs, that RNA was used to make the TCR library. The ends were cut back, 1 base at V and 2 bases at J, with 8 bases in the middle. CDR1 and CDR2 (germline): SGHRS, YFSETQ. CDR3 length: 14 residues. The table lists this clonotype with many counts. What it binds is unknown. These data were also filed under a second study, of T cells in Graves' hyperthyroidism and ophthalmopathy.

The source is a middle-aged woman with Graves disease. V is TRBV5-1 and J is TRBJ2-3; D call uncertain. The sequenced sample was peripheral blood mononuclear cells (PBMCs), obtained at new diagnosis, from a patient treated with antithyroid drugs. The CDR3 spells CASSLTVATDTQYF. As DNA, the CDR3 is TGCGCCAGCAGCTTGACTGTCGCCACAGATACGCAGTATTTT.